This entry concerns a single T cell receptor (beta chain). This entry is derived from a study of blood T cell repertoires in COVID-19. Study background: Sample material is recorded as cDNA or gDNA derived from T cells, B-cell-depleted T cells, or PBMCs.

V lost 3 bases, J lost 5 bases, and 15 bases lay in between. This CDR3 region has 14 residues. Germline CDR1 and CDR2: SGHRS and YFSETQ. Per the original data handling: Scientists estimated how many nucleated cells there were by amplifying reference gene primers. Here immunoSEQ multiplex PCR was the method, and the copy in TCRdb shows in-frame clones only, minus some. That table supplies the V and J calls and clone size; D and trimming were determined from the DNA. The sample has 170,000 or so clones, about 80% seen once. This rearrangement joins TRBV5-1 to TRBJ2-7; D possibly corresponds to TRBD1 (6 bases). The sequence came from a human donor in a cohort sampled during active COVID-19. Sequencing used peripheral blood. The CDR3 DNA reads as TGCGCCAGCAGCTCACAGCGCCCAGGGGACGAGCAGTACTTC. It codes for CASSSQRPGDEQYF.